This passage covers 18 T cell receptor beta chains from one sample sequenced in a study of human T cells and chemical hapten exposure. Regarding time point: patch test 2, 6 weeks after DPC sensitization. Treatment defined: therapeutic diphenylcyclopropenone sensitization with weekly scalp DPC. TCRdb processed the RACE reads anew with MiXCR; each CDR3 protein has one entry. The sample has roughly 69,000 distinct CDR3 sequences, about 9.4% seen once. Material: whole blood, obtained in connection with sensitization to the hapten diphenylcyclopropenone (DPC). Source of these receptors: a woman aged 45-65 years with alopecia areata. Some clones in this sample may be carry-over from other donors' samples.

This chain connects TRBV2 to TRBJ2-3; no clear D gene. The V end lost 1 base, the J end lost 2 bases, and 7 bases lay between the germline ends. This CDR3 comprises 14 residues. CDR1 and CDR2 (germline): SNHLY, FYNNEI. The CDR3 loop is CASSEGPATDTQYF. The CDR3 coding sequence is TGTGCCAGCAGTGAAGGGCCAGCCACAGATACGCAGTATTTT. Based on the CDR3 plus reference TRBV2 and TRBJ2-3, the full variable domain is EPEVTQTPSHQVTQMGQEVILRCVPISNHLYFYWYRQILGQKVEFLVSFYNNEISEKSEIFDDQFSVERPDGSNFTLKIRSTKLEDSAMYFCASSEGPATDTQYFGPGTRLTVL.

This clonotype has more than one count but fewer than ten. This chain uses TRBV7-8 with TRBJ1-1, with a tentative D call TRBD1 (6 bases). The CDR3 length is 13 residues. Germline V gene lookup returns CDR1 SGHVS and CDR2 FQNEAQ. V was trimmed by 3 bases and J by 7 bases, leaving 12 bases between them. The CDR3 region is CASSFTGQGEAFF. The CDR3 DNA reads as TGTGCCAGCAGCTTCACAGGGCAGGGTGAAGCTTTCTTT.

CDR3 loop: CSARDPVSLDSPETQYF. The DNA of the CDR3 is TGCAGTGCTAGAGATCCTGTCAGTCTAGATAGTCCAGAGACCCAGTACTTC. The gene calls are TRBV20-1 and TRBJ2-5; D not resolved. The CDR3 totals 17 residues. Germline CDR1 is DFQATT and CDR2 is SNEGSKA (reference sequence). Trimming took 0 bases from V and 4 from J, leaving 21 bases between them.

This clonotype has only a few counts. The CDR3 region has the DNA TGTGCCAGCAGTTTGTTCCAGGGGGCACGCGGGGAGCTGTTTTTT. Amino acid sequence: CASSLFQGARGELFF. The gene calls are TRBV27 and TRBJ2-2, with 8 nucleotides matching TRBD1. The CDR3 runs 15 residues. In germline, CDR1 is MNHEY, CDR2 SMNVEV (reference sequence). The ends lost 3 bases at V and 7 bases at J; junction bases unmatched: 7.

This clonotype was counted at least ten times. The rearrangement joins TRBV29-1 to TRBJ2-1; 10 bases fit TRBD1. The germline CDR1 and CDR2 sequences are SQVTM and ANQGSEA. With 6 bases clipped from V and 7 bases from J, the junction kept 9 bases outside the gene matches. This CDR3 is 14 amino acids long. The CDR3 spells CSVDDRGQRNEQFF. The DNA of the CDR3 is TGCAGCGTGGACGACAGGGGGCAACGGAATGAGCAGTTCTTC.

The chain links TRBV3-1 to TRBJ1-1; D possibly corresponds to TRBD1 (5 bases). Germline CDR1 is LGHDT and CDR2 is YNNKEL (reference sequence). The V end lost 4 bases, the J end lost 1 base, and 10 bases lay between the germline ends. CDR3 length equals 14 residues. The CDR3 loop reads CASSRRETNTEAFF. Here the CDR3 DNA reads TGTGCCAGCAGCCGCAGGGAGACGAACACTGAAGCTTTCTTT.

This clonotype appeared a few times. CDR3 loop: CASSPTPNYGYTF. CDR3 coding DNA: TGTGCCAGCAGTCCGACACCCAACTATGGCTACACCTTC. The rearrangement joins TRBV12-3 or TRBV12-4 to TRBJ1-2, with D unclear. This CDR3 has 13 amino acids. V lost 5 bases and J 2 bases, leaving 9 bases between the germline ends.

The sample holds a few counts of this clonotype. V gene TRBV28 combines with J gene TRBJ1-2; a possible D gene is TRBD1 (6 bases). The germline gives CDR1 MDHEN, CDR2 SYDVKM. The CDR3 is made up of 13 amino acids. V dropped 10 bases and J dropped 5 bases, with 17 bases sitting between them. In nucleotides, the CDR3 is TGTGCCACGAACAGGGACACCCGTTATGGCTACACCTTC. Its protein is CATNRDTRYGYTF.

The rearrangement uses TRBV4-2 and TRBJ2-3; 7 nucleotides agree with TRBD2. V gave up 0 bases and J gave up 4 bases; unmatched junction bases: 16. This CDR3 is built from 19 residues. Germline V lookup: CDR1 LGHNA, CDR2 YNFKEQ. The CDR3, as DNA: TGTGCCAGCAGCCAAGAACCGAGCGGGACTGCTGGGGTGTCAGATACGCAGTATTTT. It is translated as CASSQEPSGTAGVSDTQYF.

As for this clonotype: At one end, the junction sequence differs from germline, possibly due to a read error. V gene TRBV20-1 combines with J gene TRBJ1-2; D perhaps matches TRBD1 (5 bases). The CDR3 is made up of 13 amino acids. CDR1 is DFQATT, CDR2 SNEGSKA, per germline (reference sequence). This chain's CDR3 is CSARDNKSWGCTF. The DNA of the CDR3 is TGCAGTGCTAGAGATAACAAGTCATGGGGCTGCACCTTC.

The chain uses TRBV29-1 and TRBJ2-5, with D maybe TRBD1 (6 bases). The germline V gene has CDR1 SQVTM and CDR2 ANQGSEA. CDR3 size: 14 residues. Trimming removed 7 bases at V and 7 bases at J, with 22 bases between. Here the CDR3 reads CSAVETGHAGTQYF. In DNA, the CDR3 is TGCAGCGCCGTGGAGACAGGCCACGCAGGGACCCAGTACTTC. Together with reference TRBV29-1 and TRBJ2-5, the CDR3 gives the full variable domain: SAVISQKPSRDICQRGTSLTIQCQVDSQVTMMFWYRQQPGQSLTLIATANQGSEATYESGFVIDKFPISRPNLTFSTLTVSNMSPEDSSIYLCSAVETGHAGTQYFGPGTRLLVL.

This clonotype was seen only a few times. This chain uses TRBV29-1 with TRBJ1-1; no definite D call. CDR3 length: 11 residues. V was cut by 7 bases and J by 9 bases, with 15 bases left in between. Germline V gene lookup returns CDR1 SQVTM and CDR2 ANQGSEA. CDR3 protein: CSARERSKAFF. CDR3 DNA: TGCAGCGCCCGAGAGAGGAGCAAAGCTTTCTTT.

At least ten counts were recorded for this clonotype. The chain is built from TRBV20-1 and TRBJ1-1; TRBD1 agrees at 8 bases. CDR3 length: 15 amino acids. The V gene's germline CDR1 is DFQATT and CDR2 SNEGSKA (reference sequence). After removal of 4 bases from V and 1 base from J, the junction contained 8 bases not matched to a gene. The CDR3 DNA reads TGCAGTGCTAAGCTCCGGGACAGGTGGAACACTGAAGCTTTCTTT. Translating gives CSAKLRDRWNTEAFF.

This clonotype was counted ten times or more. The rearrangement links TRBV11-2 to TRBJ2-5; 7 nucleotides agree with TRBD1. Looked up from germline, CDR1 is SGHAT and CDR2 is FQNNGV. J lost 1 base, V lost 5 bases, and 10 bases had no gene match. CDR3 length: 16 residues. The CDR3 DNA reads TGTGCCAGCAGCAGATTGGACGGGACAGTCCAAGAGACCCAGTACTTC. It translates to CASSRLDGTVQETQYF.

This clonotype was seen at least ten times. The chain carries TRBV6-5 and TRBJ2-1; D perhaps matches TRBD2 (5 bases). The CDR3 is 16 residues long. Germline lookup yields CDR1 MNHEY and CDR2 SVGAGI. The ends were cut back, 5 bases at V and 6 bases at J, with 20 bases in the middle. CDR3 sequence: CASSRPLAWSTNEQFF. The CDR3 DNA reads TGTGCCAGCAGTCGTCCTTTAGCGTGGTCAACCAATGAGCAGTTCTTC.

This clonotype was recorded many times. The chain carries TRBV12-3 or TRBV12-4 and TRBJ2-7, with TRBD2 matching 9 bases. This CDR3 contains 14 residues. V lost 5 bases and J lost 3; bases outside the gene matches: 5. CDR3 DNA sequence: TGTGCCAGCAGTCTTAGCGGGAGCCTCTACGAGCAGTACTTC. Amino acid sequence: CASSLSGSLYEQYF.

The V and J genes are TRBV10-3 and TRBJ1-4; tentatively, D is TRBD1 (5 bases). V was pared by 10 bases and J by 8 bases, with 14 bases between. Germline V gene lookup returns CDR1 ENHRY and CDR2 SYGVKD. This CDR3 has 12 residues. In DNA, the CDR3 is TGTGCCACCGGGACTGGAGAAGAAAAACTGTTTTTT. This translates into CATGTGEEKLFF.

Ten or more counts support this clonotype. The CDR3 protein is CASTARTSGTQYF. In nucleotides, the CDR3 is TGTGCCAGCACGGCCCGGACCAGCGGTACGCAGTATTTT. V and J are TRBV7-9 and TRBJ2-3; TRBD2 might be the D (5 bases). The CDR3 covers 13 residues. V was trimmed by 7 bases and J by 8 bases, leaving 16 bases between them. Germline CDR1 and CDR2: SEHNR and FQNEAQ (reference sequence).